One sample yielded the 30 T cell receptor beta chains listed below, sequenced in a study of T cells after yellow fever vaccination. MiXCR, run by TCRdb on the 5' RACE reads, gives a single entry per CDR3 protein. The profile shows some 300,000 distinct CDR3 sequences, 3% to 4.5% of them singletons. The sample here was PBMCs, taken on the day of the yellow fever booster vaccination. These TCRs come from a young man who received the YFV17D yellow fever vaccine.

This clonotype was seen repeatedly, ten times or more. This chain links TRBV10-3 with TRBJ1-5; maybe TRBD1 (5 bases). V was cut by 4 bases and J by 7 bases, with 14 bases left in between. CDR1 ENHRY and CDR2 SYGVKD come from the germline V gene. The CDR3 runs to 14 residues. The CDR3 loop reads CAISGLRAGQPQHF. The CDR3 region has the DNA TGTGCCATCAGTGGACTCAGGGCGGGCCAGCCCCAGCATTTT.

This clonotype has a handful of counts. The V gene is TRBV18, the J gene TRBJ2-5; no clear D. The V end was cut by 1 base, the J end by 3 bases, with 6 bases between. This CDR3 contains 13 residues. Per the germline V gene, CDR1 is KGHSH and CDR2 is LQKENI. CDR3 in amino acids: CASSPREEETQYF. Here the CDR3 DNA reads TGTGCCAGCTCACCACGGGAAGAAGAGACCCAGTACTTC.

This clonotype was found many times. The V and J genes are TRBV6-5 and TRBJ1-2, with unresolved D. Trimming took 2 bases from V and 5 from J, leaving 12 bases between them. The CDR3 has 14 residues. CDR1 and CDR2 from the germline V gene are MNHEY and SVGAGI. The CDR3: CASSYGFGGYGYTF. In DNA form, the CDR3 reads TGTGCCAGCAGTTACGGGTTCGGAGGTTATGGCTACACCTTC.

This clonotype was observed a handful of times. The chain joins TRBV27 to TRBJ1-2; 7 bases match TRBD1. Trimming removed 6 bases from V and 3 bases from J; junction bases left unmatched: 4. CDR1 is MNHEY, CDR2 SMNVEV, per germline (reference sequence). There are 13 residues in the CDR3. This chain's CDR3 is CASRQDRDYGYTF. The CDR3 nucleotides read TGTGCCAGCAGACAAGACAGGGACTATGGCTACACCTTC.

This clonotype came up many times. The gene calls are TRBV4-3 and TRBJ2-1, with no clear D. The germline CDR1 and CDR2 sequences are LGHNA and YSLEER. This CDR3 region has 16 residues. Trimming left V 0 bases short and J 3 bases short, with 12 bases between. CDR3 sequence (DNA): TGCGCCAGCAGCCAAGATCTGGGTGGGGTCTACAATGAGCAGTTCTTC. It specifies CASSQDLGGVYNEQFF.

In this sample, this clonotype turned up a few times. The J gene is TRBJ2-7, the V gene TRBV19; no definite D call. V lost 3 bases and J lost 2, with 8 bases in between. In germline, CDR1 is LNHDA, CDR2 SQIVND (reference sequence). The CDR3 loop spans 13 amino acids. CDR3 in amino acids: CASSMRLTYEQYF. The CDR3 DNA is TGTGCCAGTAGTATGCGGTTAACCTACGAGCAGTACTTC.

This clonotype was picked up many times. CDR3 sequence (DNA): TGTGCCAGCAGCTTGCTCTTTCGTGGCTACGAGCAGTACTTC. Translation: CASSLLFRGYEQYF. This chain uses TRBV11-1 with TRBJ2-7; D not certain. Trimming stripped 3 bases from V and 3 bases from J, with 12 bases between. This CDR3 region has 14 residues. Germline CDR1 SGHAT, CDR2 FQDESV (reference sequence).

Here the CDR3 DNA reads TGTGCCAGCAGCTTAATGGGCGTATTCCGTGAAGAAAAACTGTTTTTT. Translation: CASSLMGVFREEKLFF. The chain combines TRBV7-8 with TRBJ1-4; no definite D call. CDR3 size: 16 residues. Germline V lookup: CDR1 SGHVS, CDR2 FQNEAQ. The V end lost 2 bases, the J end lost 8 bases, and 18 bases lay between the germline ends.

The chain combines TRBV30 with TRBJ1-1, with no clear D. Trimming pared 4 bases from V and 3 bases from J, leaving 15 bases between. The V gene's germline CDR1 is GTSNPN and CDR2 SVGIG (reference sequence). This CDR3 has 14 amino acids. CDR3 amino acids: CAWTWSPGDTEAFF. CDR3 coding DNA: TGTGCCTGGACCTGGAGCCCCGGTGACACTGAAGCTTTCTTT.

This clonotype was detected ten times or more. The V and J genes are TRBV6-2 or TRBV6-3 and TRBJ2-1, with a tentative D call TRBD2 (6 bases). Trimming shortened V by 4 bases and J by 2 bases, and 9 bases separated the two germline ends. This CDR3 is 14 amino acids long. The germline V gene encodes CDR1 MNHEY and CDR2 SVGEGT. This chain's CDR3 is CASSSGGAYNEQFF. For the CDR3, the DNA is TGTGCCAGCAGTTCAGGCGGGGCCTACAATGAGCAGTTCTTC.

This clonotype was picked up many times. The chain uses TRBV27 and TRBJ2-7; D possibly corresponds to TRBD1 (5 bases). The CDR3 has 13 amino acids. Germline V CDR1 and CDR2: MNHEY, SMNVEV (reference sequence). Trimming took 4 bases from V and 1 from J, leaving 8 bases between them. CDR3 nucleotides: TGTGCCAGCAGTTCGACAGCGTCCTACGAGCAGTACTTC. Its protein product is CASSSTASYEQYF.

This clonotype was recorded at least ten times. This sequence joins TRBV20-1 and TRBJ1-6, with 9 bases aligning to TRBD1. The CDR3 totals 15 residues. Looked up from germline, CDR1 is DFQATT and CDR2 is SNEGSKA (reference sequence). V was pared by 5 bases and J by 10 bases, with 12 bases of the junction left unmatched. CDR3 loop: CSAGPGQGEYSPLHF. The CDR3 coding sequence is TGCAGTGCTGGTCCGGGACAGGGTGAATACTCACCCCTCCACTTT.

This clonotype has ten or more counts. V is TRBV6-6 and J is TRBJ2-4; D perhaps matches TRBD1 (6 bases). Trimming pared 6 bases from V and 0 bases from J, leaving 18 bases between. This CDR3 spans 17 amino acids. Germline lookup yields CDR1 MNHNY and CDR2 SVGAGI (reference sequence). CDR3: CASRGLQGQRAKNIQYF. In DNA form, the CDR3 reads TGTGCCAGCAGGGGATTACAGGGCCAAAGAGCCAAAAACATTCAGTACTTC.

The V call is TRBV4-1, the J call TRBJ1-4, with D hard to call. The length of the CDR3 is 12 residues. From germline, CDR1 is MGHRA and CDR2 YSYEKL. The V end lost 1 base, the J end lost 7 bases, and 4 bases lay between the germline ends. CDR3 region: CASSQVFEKLFF. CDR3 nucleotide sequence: TGCGCCAGCAGCCAAGTTTTTGAAAAACTGTTTTTT.

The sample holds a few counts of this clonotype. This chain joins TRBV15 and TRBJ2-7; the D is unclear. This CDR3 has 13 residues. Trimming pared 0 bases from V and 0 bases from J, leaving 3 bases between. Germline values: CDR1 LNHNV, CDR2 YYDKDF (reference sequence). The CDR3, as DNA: TGTGCCACCAGCAGAGACGTCTCCTACGAGCAGTACGTC. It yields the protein CATSRDVSYEQYV.

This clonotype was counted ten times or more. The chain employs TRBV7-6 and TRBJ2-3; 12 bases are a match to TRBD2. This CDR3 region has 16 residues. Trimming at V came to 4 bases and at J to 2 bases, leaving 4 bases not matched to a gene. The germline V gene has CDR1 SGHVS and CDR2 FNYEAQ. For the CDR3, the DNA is TGTGCCAGCAGCTCCAGGACTAGCGGGGACACAGATACGCAGTATTTT. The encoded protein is CASSSRTSGDTDTQYF.

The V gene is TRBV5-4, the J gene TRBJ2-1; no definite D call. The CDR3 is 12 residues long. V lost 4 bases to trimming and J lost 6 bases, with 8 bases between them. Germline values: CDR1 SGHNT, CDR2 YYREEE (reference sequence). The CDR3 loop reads CASSVAGNEQFF. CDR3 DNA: TGTGCCAGCAGCGTGGCAGGCAATGAGCAGTTCTTC. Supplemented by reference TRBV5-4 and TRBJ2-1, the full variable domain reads ETGVTQSPTHLIKTRGQQVTLRCSSQSGHNTVSWYQQALGQGPQFIFQYYREEENGRGNFPPRFSGLQFPNYSSELNVNALELDDSALYLCASSVAGNEQFFGPGTRLTVL.

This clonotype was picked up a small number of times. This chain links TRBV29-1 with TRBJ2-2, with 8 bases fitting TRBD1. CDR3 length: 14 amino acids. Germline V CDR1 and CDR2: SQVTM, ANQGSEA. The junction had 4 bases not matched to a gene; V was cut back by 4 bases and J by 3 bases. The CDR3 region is CSVGLGQDTGELFF. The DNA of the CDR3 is TGCAGCGTTGGACTGGGACAGGACACCGGGGAGCTGTTTTTT.

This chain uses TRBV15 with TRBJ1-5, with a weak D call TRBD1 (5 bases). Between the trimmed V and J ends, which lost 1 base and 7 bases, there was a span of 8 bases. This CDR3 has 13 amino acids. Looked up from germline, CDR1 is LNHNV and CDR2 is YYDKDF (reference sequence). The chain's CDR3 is CATSRGGSQPQHF. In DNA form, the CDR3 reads TGTGCCACCAGCAGAGGGGGGTCCCAGCCCCAGCATTTT.

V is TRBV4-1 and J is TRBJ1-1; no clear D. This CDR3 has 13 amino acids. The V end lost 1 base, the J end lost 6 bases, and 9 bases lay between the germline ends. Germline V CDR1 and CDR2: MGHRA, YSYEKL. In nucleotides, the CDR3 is TGCGCCAGCAGCCAAGTGAAAATATCTGAAGCTTTCTTT. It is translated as CASSQVKISEAFF.

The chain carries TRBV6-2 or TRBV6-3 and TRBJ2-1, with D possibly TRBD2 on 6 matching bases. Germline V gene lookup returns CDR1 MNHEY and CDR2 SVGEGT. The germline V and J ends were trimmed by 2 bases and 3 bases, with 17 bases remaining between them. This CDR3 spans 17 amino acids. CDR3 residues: CASSYGAAGNFYNEQFF. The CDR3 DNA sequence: TGTGCCAGCAGTTACGGTGCTGCGGGGAATTTCTACAATGAGCAGTTCTTC.

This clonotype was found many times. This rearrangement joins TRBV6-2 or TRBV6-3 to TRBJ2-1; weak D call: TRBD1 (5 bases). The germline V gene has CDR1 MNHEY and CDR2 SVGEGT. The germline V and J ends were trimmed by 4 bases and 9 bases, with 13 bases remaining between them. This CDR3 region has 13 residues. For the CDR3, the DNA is TGTGCCAGCAGTTTCGGCAGGGTGTCTGAGCAGTTCTTC. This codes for CASSFGRVSEQFF.

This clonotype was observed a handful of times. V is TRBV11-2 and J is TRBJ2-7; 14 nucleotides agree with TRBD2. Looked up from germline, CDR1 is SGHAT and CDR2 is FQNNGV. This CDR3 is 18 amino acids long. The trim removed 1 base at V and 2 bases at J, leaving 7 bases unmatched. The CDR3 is CASSLGLGLAGGTYEQYF. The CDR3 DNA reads TGTGCCAGCAGCTTAGGATTAGGACTAGCGGGGGGCACCTACGAGCAGTACTTC.

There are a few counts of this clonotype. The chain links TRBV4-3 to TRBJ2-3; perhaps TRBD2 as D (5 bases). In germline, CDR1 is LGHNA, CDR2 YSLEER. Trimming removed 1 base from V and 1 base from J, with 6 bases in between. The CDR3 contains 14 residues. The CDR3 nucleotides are TGCGCCAGCAGCCAAGCAGCGGGCACAGATACGCAGTATTTT. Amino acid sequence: CASSQAAGTDTQYF.

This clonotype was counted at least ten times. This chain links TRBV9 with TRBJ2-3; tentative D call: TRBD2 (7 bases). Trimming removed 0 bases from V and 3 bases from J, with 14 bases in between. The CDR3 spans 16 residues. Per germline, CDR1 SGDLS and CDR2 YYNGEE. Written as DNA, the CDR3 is TGTGCCAGCAGCGTAGCTGAGGGGGGGGAAACAGATACGCAGTATTTT. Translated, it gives CASSVAEGGETDTQYF.

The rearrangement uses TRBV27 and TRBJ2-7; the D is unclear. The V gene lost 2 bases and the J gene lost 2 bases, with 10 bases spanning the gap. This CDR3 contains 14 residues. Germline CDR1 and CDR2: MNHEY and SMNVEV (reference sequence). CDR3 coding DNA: TGTGCCAGCAGTTTAGGTATTACGGCCTACGAGCAGTACTTC. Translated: CASSLGITAYEQYF.

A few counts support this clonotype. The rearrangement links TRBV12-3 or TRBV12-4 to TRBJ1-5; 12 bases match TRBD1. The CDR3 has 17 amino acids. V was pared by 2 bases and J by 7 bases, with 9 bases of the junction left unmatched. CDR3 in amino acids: CASSLRLGQGAEQPQHF. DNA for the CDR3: TGTGCCAGCAGTTTAAGGCTGGGACAGGGGGCGGAACAGCCCCAGCATTTT.

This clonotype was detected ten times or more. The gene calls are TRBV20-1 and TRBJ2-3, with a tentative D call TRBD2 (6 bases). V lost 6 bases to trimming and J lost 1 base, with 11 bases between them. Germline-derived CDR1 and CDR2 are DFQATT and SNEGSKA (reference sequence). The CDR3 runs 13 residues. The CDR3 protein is CSAKGLGTDTQYF. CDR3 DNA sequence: TGCAGTGCCAAGGGACTTGGCACAGATACGCAGTATTTT.

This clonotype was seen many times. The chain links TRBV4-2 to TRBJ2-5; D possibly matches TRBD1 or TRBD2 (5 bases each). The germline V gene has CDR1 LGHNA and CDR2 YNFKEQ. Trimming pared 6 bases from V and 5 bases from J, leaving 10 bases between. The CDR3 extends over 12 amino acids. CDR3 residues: CASRGDGETQYF. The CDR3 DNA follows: TGTGCCAGCAGAGGGGACGGGGAGACCCAGTACTTC.

CDR3 DNA sequence: TGTGCCAGCAGCCAAGAAGGGTCAGGACTAGCGGACCTCCAAGAGACCCAGTACTTC. Its translation is CASSQEGSGLADLQETQYF. V gene TRBV3-1 combines with J gene TRBJ2-5; 10 nucleotides align to TRBD2. This CDR3 region has 19 residues. Germline assignment: CDR1 LGHDT and CDR2 YNNKEL (reference sequence). With 0 bases clipped from V and 1 base from J, the junction kept 11 bases outside the gene matches.